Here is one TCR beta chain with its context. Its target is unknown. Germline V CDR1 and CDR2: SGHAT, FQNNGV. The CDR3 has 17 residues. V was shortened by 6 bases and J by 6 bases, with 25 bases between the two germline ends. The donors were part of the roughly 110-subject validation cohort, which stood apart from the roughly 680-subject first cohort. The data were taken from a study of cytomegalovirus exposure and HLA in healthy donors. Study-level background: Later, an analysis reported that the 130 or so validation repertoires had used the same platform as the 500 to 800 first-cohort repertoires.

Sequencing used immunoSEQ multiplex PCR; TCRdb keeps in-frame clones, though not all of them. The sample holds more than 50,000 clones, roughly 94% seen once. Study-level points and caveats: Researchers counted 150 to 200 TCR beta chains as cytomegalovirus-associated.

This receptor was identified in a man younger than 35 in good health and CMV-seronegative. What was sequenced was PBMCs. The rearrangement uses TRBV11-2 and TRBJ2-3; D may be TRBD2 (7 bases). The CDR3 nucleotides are TGTGCCAGCAGACAGGGTAGAGGGGGAGGGCCTAAGGATACGCAGTATTTT. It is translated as CASRQGRGGGPKDTQYF.